Listed below are T cell receptor beta chains from one sample, sequenced in a study of blood T cell repertoires in COVID-19. Libraries were prepared by immunoSEQ multiplex PCR; TCRdb keeps only in-frame clonotypes and omits some of them. The table has around 260,000 clones, around 86% seen once. The source material was peripheral blood. The receptor source for this set is a woman aged 40 to 50 who had recovered from COVID-19. Both conserved end residues are part of each CDR3. Each record gives: D gene, V gene, J gene, clone size, CDR3 protein, CDR3 DNA. A D gene is named only where the DNA matches it firmly. Not every row has a clone size; where given, it reads once, few, many or a size class.

>NA|TRBV28|TRBJ1-4|NA
CASSLLQGNSLFF
TGTGCCAGCAGTTTATTGCAGGGTAATTCACTGTTTTTT
>TRBD2|TRBV5-1|TRBJ2-1|NA
CASSSGGTSGDNEQFF
TGCGCCAGCAGCTCGGGGGGGACTAGCGGAGACAATGAGCAGTTCTTC
>NA|TRBV6-5|TRBJ2-5|once
CASSYQDSQETQYF
TGTGCCAGCAGTTACCAGGACAGCCAAGAGACCCAGTACTTC
>TRBD2|TRBV7-3|TRBJ2-1|NA
CASSLNGRAFYNEQFF
TGTGCCAGCAGCTTAAACGGGAGGGCCTTTTACAATGAGCAGTTCTTC
>NA|TRBV19|TRBJ2-1|NA
CASSMLGQGEQFF
TGTGCCAGTAGTATGCTAGGACAAGGGGAGCAGTTCTTC
>TRBD2|TRBV2|TRBJ2-5|NA
CASSDAGTTVKETQYF
TGTGCCAGCAGTGACGCCGGGACTACCGTAAAAGAGACCCAGTACTTC
>TRBD2|TRBV7-2|TRBJ2-1|NA
CASSATSEAYNEQFF
TGTGCCAGCAGCGCTACTAGCGAGGCCTACAATGAGCAGTTCTTC
>NA|TRBV7-3|TRBJ2-3|NA
CASSLMGGGTDTQYF
TGTGCCAGCAGCTTAATGGGGGGAGGCACAGATACGCAGTATTTT
>TRBD2|TRBV27|TRBJ2-1|NA
CASSFGLAGGDPYNEQFF
TGTGCCAGCAGCTTCGGGCTAGCGGGAGGGGACCCCTACAATGAGCAGTTCTTC
>TRBD1|TRBV5-3|TRBJ1-2|NA
CARSHKNTTGWYGYTF
TGTGCCAGAAGCCACAAGAACACGACAGGGTGGTATGGCTACACCTTC
>NA|TRBV19|TRBJ2-2|NA
CASSIGGGQTWGELFF
TGTGCCAGTAGTATTGGCGGTGGACAAACTTGGGGGGAGCTGTTTTTT
>NA|TRBV29-1|TRBJ2-2|NA
CSVVERDTGELFF
TGCAGCGTTGTTGAGCGGGACACCGGGGAGCTGTTTTTT
>TRBD2|TRBV7-9|TRBJ2-1|NA
CASSSTWTSGTGGNEQFF
TGTGCCAGCAGCTCGACCTGGACTAGCGGAACAGGGGGTAATGAGCAGTTCTTC
>TRBD2|TRBV10-1|TRBJ2-2|NA
CASSGIRISGGANTGELFF
TGCGCCAGCAGTGGTATTAGGATAAGCGGGGGAGCGAACACCGGGGAGCTGTTTTTT
>NA|TRBV11-2|TRBJ2-7|NA
CASSSPTHEQYF
TGTGCCAGCAGCTCACCAACTCACGAGCAGTACTTC
>TRBD1|TRBV6-5|TRBJ1-2|few
CASSTRTGAGGYTF
TGTGCCAGCAGTACTAGGACAGGGGCGGGTGGCTACACCTTC
>TRBD2|TRBV18|TRBJ2-3|few
CASSPPGLVRDTQYF
TGTGCCAGCTCACCACCGGGACTAGTTCGAGATACGCAGTATTTT
>TRBD1|TRBV10-1|TRBJ2-4|NA
CASSDGTEKNIQYF
TGCGCCAGCAGTGATGGGACAGAGAAAAACATTCAGTACTTC
>TRBD1|TRBV5-4|TRBJ1-3|NA
CASSSDRGTGNTIYF
TGTGCCAGCAGCTCCGACAGGGGTACTGGAAACACCATATATTTT
>TRBD1|TRBV16|TRBJ2-1|NA
CASSQVTGGNEQFF
TGTGCCAGCAGCCAAGTCACAGGGGGGAATGAGCAGTTCTTC
>NA|TRBV29-1|TRBJ2-4|NA
CSVLAPGLYIQYF
TGCAGCGTTCTGGCTCCGGGGTTATACATTCAGTACTTC
>TRBD1|TRBV18|TRBJ2-7|NA
CASSPAGGGYEQYF
TGTGCCAGCTCACCGGCAGGGGGCGGGTACGAGCAGTACTTC
>TRBD2|TRBV19|TRBJ2-7|NA
CASTSGRNEQYF
TGCGCCAGTACTAGCGGGAGGAACGAGCAGTACTTC
>NA|TRBV6-1|TRBJ1-2|once
CASSEAIYYTNYGYTF
TGTGCCAGCAGTGAAGCGATCTATTATACTAACTATGGCTACACCTTC